Shown below are 21 T cell receptor beta chains from a single sample sequenced in a study of OX40 agonist ivuxolimab in advanced cancers. Clones were sequenced by immunoSEQ multiplex PCR, and TCRdb holds only the in-frame ones, with some missing. Here the sample spans about 60,000 clones, 91% being singletons. The material was CD4+ or CD8+ T cells sorted from blood, obtained in a trial of the OX40 agonist ivuxolimab. These receptor sequences come from an adult with an advanced solid tumor such as melanoma, head and neck, liver or kidney cancer.

This sequence joins TRBV7-2 and TRBJ1-5, with D maybe TRBD1 (6 bases). Germline CDR1 is SGHTA and CDR2 is FQGNSA. Trimming pared 1 base from V and 7 bases from J, leaving 14 bases between. The CDR3 is made up of 15 amino acids. In nucleotides, the CDR3 is TGTGCCAGCAGCTTAGTCGGACAGACGGGACAGCCCCAGCATTTT. It codes for CASSLVGQTGQPQHF.

This chain joins TRBV28 and TRBJ2-7; D tentatively fits TRBD1 or TRBD2 (5 bases each). This CDR3 comprises 14 residues. Germline assignment: CDR1 MDHEN and CDR2 SYDVKM. Trimming removed 7 bases from V and 0 bases from J, with 13 bases in between. CDR3 amino acids: CASTVWGSSYEQYF. For the CDR3, the DNA is TGTGCCAGCACCGTCTGGGGGAGCTCCTACGAGCAGTACTTC.

The chain is built from TRBV6-5 and TRBJ2-1; 9 bases align to TRBD2. In germline, CDR1 is MNHEY, CDR2 SVGAGI. This CDR3 has 14 residues. After removal of 8 bases from V and 8 bases from J, the junction contained 10 bases not matched to a gene. DNA for the CDR3: TGTGCCAGCTACGCGGGGGGGGACGTTCATGAGCAGTTCTTC. It translates to CASYAGGDVHEQFF.

This clone came up once. The rearrangement links TRBV2 to TRBJ2-3; 12 bases match TRBD2. The CDR3 sequence is 16 residues long. Germline-derived CDR1 and CDR2 are SNHLY and FYNNEI. With 6 bases clipped from V and 3 bases from J, the junction kept 7 bases outside the gene matches. The CDR3 DNA sequence: TGTGCCAGCAGATTGACTAGCGGGAGTAGGACAGATACGCAGTATTTT. This sequence encodes CASRLTSGSRTDTQYF.

The chain uses TRBV4-3 and TRBJ2-7; D is unresolved. The V and J ends lost 4 bases and 6 bases respectively, with 22 bases between them. Germline-derived CDR1 and CDR2 are LGHNA and YSLEER. The CDR3 spans 16 residues. In DNA, the CDR3 is TGCGCCAGCAGCCCAAGCCTTGGGCGAATAGTCTCCGAGCAGTACTTC. It specifies CASSPSLGRIVSEQYF.

The chain uses TRBV9 and TRBJ2-4, with D perhaps TRBD2 (5 bases). Per the germline V gene, CDR1 is SGDLS and CDR2 is YYNGEE. Trimming cost V 4 bases and J 5 bases, with 13 bases left between them. The CDR3 spans 14 residues. As DNA, the CDR3 is TGTGCCAGCAGCAGCCAGAATAGCGAAAACATTCAGTACTTC. Translating gives CASSSQNSENIQYF.

The rearrangement links TRBV25-1 to TRBJ2-5; 9 bases map to TRBD1. The V and J ends lost 6 bases and 4 bases, in that order; junction bases with no gene match: 6. Per the germline V gene, CDR1 is MGHDK and CDR2 is SYGVNS. The length of the CDR3 is 14 residues. The CDR3 spells CASRVRTGAETQYF. DNA of the CDR3: TGTGCCAGCAGAGTCAGGACAGGGGCAGAGACCCAGTACTTC.

This chain connects TRBV9 to TRBJ1-2; D not certain. Trimming stripped 0 bases from V and 4 bases from J, with 16 bases between. Looked up from germline, CDR1 is SGDLS and CDR2 is YYNGEE. This CDR3 region has 16 residues. CDR3 sequence (DNA): TGTGCCAGCAGCGTAGCTGGGAGCAACTTAGCCTATGGCTACACCTTC. This gives the protein CASSVAGSNLAYGYTF.

This chain uses TRBV7-3 with TRBJ2-1; D remains ambiguous. V lost 2 bases to trimming and J lost 2 bases, with 7 bases between them. The germline V gene has CDR1 SGHTA and CDR2 FQGTGA. The CDR3 is 14 amino acids. In nucleotides, the CDR3 is TGTGCCAGCAGCTTAGACGGCGCCTACAATGAGCAGTTCTTC. This translates into CASSLDGAYNEQFF. Variable domain in full (rest from reference TRBV7-3 and TRBJ2-1): GAGVSQTPSNKVTEKGKYVELRCDPISGHTALYWYRQSLGQGPEFLIYFQGTGAADDSGLPNDRFFAVRPEGSVSTLKIQRTERGDSAVYLCASSLDGAYNEQFFGPGTRLTVL.

This chain uses TRBV19 with TRBJ2-5, with TRBD1 identical over 8 bases. Trimming removed 2 bases from V and 5 bases from J; junction bases left unmatched: 19. CDR1 LNHDA and CDR2 SQIVND come from the germline V gene (reference sequence). The CDR3 contains 19 residues. CDR3 bases: TGTGCCAGTAGTATACCGCGGACGGGCAGGGGGCCAGAGGGTGAGACCCAGTACTTC. It is translated as CASSIPRTGRGPEGETQYF.

The chain recombines TRBV4-1 with TRBJ1-1; the D is unclear. Trimming stripped 3 bases from V and 1 base from J, with 9 bases between. Germline V gene data show CDR1 as MGHRA and CDR2 as YSYEKL. The CDR3 length is 14 residues. CDR3 sequence reads: CASSQGRANTEAFF. In DNA form, the CDR3 reads TGCGCCAGCAGCCAGGGGAGGGCGAACACTGAAGCTTTCTTT.

The chain is built from TRBV6-5 and TRBJ1-4; TRBD1 is a possible D gene (6 bases). In germline, CDR1 is MNHEY, CDR2 SVGAGI. The V gene lost 5 bases and the J gene lost 8 bases, with 9 bases spanning the gap. The CDR3 sequence is 12 residues long. The CDR3 spells CASSTGLEKLFF. CDR3 DNA: TGTGCCAGCAGTACAGGGCTCGAAAAACTGTTTTTT.

DNA of the CDR3: TGCGCCAGCAGCTCGGACAACCCGGCGTCAGGCACCGGGGAGCTGTTTTTT. This encodes CASSSDNPASGTGELFF. J is TRBJ2-2 and V is TRBV5-1; a weak D match, TRBD1 (5 bases). V dropped 3 bases and J dropped 4 bases, with 19 bases sitting between them. CDR3 length: 17 amino acids. CDR1 SGHRS and CDR2 YFSETQ come from the germline V gene.

V is TRBV7-3 and J is TRBJ2-2; D unclear. Germline CDR1 SGHTA, CDR2 FQGTGA. CDR3 length: 16 residues. V lost 5 bases to trimming and J lost 0 bases, with 13 bases between them. The CDR3 sequence is CASSLMGGTNTGELFF. The CDR3 region has the DNA TGTGCCAGCAGCCTGATGGGCGGCACGAACACCGGGGAGCTGTTTTTT.

This clone was seen just once. This chain uses TRBV9 with TRBJ1-2; a weak D match, TRBD1 (5 bases). CDR1 and CDR2 (germline): SGDLS, YYNGEE. The ends were cut back, 4 bases at V and 7 bases at J, with 14 bases in the middle. This CDR3 is built from 13 residues. CDR3 bases: TGTGCCAGCAGCATCCCAGGGAGAGGTGGCTACACCTTC. This codes for CASSIPGRGGYTF.

The V and J genes are TRBV28 and TRBJ1-1, with D possibly being TRBD1 (6 bases). V shed 2 bases and J shed 6 bases, with 25 bases lying between them. The CDR3 loop spans 18 amino acids. Germline values: CDR1 MDHEN, CDR2 SYDVKM. The CDR3 is CASSLPFGVGGGGAEAFF. CDR3 DNA: TGTGCCAGCAGTTTACCCTTCGGGGTAGGGGGAGGTGGAGCTGAAGCTTTCTTT.

The gene calls are TRBV2 and TRBJ2-7; D remains unclear. Germline V gene data show CDR1 as SNHLY and CDR2 as FYNNEI. The length of the CDR3 is 12 residues. V was clipped by 7 bases and J by 3 bases, with 10 bases between them. The CDR3 DNA reads as TGTGCCAGCACCTTAAGGTTCTACGAGCAGTACTTC. It is translated as CASTLRFYEQYF.

V and J are TRBV7-2 and TRBJ2-7, with TRBD2 identical over 7 bases. Germline V gene lookup returns CDR1 SGHTA and CDR2 FQGNSA. There are 15 residues in the CDR3. With V trimmed by 1 base and J by 4 bases, 7 bases remained unmatched. The CDR3 loop is CASSLGPSGPYEQYF. DNA for the CDR3: TGTGCCAGCAGCTTAGGGCCTAGCGGTCCTTACGAGCAGTACTTC.

The chain employs TRBV19 and TRBJ1-2; D unresolved. The ends were cut back, 4 bases at V and 2 bases at J, with 2 bases in the middle. Germline V gives CDR1 LNHDA, CDR2 SQIVND (reference sequence). The CDR3 covers 11 residues. The CDR3, as DNA: TGTGCCAGTAGTAGAAACTATGGCTACACCTTC. It is translated as CASSRNYGYTF.

The genes are TRBV10-2 and TRBJ2-5; 8 bases are shared with TRBD2. Germline V gene data show CDR1 as WSHSY and CDR2 as SAAADI. This CDR3 region has 14 residues. The trim removed 10 bases at V and 6 bases at J, leaving 13 bases unmatched. This chain's CDR3 is CATVPGTSVKTQYF. The CDR3, as DNA: TGCGCCACCGTTCCCGGGACTAGTGTAAAGACCCAGTACTTC.

V gene TRBV27 combines with J gene TRBJ2-7, with 8 nucleotides matching TRBD1. The V segment lost 6 bases and the J segment 2 bases; nucleotides outside the gene matches: 6. Germline-derived CDR1 and CDR2 are MNHEY and SMNVEV (reference sequence). The CDR3 has 14 amino acids. CDR3 sequence: CASRPGQVAYEQYF. The CDR3 DNA reads as TGTGCCAGCAGACCGGGACAGGTCGCCTACGAGCAGTACTTC.